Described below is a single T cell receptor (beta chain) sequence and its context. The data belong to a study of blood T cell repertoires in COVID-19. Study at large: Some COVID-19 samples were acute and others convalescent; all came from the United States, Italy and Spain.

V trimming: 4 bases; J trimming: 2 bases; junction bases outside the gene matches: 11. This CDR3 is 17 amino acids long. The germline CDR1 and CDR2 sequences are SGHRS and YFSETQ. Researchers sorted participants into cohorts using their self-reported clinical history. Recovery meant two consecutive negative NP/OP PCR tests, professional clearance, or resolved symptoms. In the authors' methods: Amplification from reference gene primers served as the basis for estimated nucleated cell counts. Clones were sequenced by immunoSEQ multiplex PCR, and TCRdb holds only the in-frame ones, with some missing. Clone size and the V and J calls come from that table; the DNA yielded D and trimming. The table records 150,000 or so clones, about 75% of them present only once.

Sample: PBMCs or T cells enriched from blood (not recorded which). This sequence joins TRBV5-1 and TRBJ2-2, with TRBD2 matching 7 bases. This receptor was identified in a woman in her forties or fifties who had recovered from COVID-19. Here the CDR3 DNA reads TGCGCCAGCAGCCGGGAAATCGGGGGGAGTAACACCGGGGAGCTGTTTTTT. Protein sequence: CASSREIGGSNTGELFF. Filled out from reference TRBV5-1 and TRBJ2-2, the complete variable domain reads KAGVTQTPRYLIKTRGQQVTLSCSPISGHRSVSWYQQTPGQGLQFLFEYFSETQRNKGNFPGRFSGRQFSNSRSEMNVSTLELGDSALYLCASSREIGGSNTGELFFGEGSRLTVL.